This T cell receptor (beta chain) was identified in a study of T cells in Graves' hyperthyroidism and ophthalmopathy. General study results and limits: Ophthalmopathy, as predicted by the model, came a median approximately 5.9 months after the prediction. Expanded thyroid clonotypes (above 0.001) were mostly also found in blood.

This clonotype came up many times. The antigen remains unidentified. Using RNA transcripts as the source, TCR beta CDR3 regions were amplified. First-round RT-PCR of the TCR CDR3 relied on the HTBI primer set. In TCRdb, the multiplex PCR reads were re-called with MiXCR into one record per CDR3 protein. The sample has over 250,000 distinct CDR3 sequences, about an eighth seen once. Patients affected by ophthalmopathy presented a Clinical Activity Score of at least 3, a NOSPECS grade of at least 4, and disease duration below 3 months. In making diagnoses, clinical symptoms, serum thyroxine and TRAb, thyroid ultrasound and orbital computed tomography were all used. The sample was blood. The receptor comes from a woman aged 40-49 years with Graves' ophthalmopathy.

The CDR3 DNA reads as TGTGCCACCAGCAGGCAGGGGGCCCAGCCCCAGCATTTT. Its protein product is CATSRQGAQPQHF. This sequence joins TRBV15 and TRBJ1-5, with 8 bases identical to TRBD1. This CDR3 has 13 amino acids. The ends lost 3 bases at V and 7 bases at J; junction bases unmatched: 2. Germline CDR1 is LNHNV and CDR2 is YYDKDF (reference sequence).